This T cell receptor (beta chain) stems from a study of blood T cell repertoires in COVID-19. The CDR3 has 15 amino acids. CDR1 is SGDLS, CDR2 YYNGEE, per germline. The junction had 5 bases not matched to a gene; V was cut back by 2 bases and J by 3 bases. Using immunoSEQ multiplex PCR, the repertoire was profiled, and TCRdb retains in-frame clones only, with some absent. The table includes hundreds of thousands of clones, around 87% detected once. What was sequenced was peripheral blood. The V gene is TRBV9, the J gene TRBJ2-5, with 9 bases identical to TRBD2. This receptor was identified in a woman aged 50 to 60 who had recovered from COVID-19. The CDR3: CASSVSGSLEETQYF. In DNA, the CDR3 is TGTGCCAGCAGCGTTAGCGGGAGTCTTGAAGAGACCCAGTACTTC. The variable domain in full, with the rest retrieved from reference TRBV9 and TRBJ2-5, is DSGVTQTPKHLITATGQRVTLRCSPRSGDLSVYWYQQSLDQGLQFLIQYYNGEERAKGNILERFSAQQFPDLHSELNLSSLELGDSALYFCASSVSGSLEETQYFGPGTRLLVL.